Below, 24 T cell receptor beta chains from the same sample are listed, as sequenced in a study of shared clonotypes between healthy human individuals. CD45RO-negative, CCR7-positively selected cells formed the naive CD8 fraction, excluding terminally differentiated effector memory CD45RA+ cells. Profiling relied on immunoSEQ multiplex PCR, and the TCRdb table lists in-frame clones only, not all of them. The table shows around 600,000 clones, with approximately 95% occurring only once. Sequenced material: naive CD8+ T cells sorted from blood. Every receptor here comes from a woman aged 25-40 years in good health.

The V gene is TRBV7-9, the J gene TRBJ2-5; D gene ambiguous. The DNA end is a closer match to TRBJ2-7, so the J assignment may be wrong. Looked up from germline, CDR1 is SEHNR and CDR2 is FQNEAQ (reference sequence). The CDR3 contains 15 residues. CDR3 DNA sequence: TGTGCCAGCAGCCCGTCTCTCGGTGCTTCGCCCGAGCAGTACTTC. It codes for CASSPSLGASPEQYF.

CDR3 sequence reads: CASSARTGDNEKLFF. The CDR3 DNA follows: TGTGCCAGCAGTGCTCGGACAGGGGATAATGAAAAACTGTTTTTT. The V and J genes are TRBV6-1 and TRBJ1-4; 9 bases align to TRBD1. After removal of 4 bases from V and 4 bases from J, the junction contained 4 bases not matched to a gene. There are 15 residues in the CDR3. The germline V gene has CDR1 MNHNS and CDR2 SASEGT.

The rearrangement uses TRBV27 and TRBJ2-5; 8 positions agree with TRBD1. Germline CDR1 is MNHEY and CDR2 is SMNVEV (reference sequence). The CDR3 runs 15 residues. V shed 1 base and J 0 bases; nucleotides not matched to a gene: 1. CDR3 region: CASSLLGQDQETQYF. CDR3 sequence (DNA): TGTGCCAGCAGTTTATTGGGACAGGACCAAGAGACCCAGTACTTC.

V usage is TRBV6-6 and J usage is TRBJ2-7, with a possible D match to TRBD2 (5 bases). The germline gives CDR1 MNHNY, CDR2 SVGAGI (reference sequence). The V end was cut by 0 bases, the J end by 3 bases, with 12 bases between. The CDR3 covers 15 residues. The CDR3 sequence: CASSYSTSSDYEQYF. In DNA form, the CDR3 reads TGTGCCAGCAGTTACTCAACTAGTTCTGACTACGAGCAGTACTTC.

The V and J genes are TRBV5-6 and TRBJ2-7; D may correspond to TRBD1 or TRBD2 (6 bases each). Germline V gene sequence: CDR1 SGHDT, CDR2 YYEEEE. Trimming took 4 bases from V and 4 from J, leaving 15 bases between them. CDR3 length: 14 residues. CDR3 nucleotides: TGTGCCAGCAGCCCCCTCGGGGGCCCTTACGAGCAGTACTTC. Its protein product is CASSPLGGPYEQYF.

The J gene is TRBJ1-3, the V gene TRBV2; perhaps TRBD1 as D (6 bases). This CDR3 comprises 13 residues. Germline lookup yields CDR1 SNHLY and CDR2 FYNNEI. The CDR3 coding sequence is TGTTCTACGGACAGCTTCTTTGGAAACACCATATATTTT. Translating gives CSTDSFFGNTIYF.

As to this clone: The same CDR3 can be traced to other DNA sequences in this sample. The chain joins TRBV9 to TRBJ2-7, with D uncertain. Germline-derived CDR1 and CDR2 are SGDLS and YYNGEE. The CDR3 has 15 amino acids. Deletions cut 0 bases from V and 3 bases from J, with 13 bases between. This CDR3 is CASSVGASEHYEQYF. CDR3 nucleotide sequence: TGTGCCAGCAGCGTAGGGGCTAGTGAGCACTACGAGCAGTACTTC.

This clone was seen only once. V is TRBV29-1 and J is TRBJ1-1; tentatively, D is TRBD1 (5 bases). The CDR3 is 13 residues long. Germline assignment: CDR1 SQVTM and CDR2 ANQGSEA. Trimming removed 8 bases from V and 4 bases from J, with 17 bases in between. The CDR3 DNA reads TGCAGCACCGTTGGGGGAGGGACCACTGAAGCTTTCTTT. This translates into CSTVGGGTTEAFF.

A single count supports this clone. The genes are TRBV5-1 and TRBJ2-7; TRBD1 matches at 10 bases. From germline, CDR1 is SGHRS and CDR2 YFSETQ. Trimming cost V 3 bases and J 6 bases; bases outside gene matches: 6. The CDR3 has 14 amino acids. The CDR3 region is CASSWGQGSFEQYF. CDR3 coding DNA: TGCGCCAGCAGCTGGGGACAGGGGTCTTTCGAGCAGTACTTC.

In DNA form, the CDR3 reads TGTGCCAGCAGCTTCGGGACTAGCGAGCAATCGGAGCAGTTCTTC. Its protein is CASSFGTSEQSEQFF. This chain joins TRBV7-9 and TRBJ2-1, with 10 bases fitting TRBD2. The CDR3 is 15 residues long. Unmatched junction bases numbered 9, after V lost 3 bases and J lost 10 bases. Germline CDR1 reads SEHNR; CDR2 reads FQNEAQ (reference sequence).

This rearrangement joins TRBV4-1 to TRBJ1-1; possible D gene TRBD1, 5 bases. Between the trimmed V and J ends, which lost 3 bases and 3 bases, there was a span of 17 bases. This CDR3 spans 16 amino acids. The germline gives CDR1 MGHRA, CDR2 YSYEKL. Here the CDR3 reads CASSHPRVGGDTEAFF. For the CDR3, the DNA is TGCGCCAGCAGCCATCCGAGAGTGGGGGGTGACACTGAAGCTTTCTTT.

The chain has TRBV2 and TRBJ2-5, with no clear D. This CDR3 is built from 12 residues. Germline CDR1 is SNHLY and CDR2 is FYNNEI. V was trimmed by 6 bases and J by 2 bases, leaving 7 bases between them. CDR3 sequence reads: CASRGSQETQYF. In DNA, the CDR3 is TGTGCCAGCAGAGGCTCACAAGAGACCCAGTACTTC.

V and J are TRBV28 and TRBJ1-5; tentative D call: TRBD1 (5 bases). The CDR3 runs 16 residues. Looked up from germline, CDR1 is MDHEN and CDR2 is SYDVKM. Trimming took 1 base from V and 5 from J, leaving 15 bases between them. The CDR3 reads CASSLYPGLVDQPQHF. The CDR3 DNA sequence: TGTGCCAGCAGTTTATACCCGGGGCTTGTTGATCAGCCCCAGCATTTT.

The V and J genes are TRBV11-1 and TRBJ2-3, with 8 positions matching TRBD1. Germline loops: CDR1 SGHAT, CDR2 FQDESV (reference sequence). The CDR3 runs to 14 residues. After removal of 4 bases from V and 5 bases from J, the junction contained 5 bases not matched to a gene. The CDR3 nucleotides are TGTGCCAGCAGCTCCGGGACAGGAAAAGATACGCAGTATTTT. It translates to CASSSGTGKDTQYF.

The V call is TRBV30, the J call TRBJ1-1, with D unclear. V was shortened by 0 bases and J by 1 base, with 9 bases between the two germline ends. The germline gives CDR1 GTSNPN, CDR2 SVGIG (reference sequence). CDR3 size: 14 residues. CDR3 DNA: TGTGCCTGGAGTGTGTCAGGTACGAACACTGAAGCTTTCTTT. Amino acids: CAWSVSGTNTEAFF. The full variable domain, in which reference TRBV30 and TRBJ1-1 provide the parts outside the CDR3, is SQTIHQWPATLVQPVGSPLSLECTVEGTSNPNLYWYRQAAGRGLQLLFYSVGIGQISSEVPQNLSASRPQDRQFILSSKKLLLSDSGFYLCAWSVSGTNTEAFFGQGTRLTVV.

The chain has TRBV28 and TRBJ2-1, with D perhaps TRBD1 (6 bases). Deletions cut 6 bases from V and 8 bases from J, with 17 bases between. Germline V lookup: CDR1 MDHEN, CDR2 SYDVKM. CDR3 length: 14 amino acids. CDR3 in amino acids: CASRYLRGSDEQFF. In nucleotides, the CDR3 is TGTGCCAGCAGGTACCTCAGGGGATCCGATGAGCAGTTCTTC.

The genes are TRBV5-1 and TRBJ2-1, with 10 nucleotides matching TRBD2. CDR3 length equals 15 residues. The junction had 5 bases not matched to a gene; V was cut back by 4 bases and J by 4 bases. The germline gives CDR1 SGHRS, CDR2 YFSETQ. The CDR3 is CASSREREGYNEQFF. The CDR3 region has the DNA TGCGCCAGCAGCAGGGAGCGGGAGGGATACAATGAGCAGTTCTTC. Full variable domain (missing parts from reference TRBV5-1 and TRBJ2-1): KAGVTQTPRYLIKTRGQQVTLSCSPISGHRSVSWYQQTPGQGLQFLFEYFSETQRNKGNFPGRFSGRQFSNSRSEMNVSTLELGDSALYLCASSREREGYNEQFFGPGTRLTVL.

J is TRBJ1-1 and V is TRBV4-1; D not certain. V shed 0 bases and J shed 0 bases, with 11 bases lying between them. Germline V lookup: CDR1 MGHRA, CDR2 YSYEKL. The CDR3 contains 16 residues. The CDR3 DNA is TGCGCCAGCAGCCAAGATAAGTCGGCACTGAACACTGAAGCTTTCTTT. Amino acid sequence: CASSQDKSALNTEAFF.

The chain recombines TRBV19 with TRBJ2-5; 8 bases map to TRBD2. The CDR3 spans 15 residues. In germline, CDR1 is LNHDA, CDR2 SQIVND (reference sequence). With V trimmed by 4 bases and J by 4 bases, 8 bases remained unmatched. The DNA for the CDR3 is TGTGCCAGTAGTACAATAGCGGGAAAGGGAGAGACCCAGTACTTC. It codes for CASSTIAGKGETQYF.

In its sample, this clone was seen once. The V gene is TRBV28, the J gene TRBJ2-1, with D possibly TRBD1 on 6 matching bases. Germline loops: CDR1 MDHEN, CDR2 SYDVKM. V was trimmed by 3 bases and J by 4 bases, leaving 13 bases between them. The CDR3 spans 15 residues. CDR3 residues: CASSFPPGQYNEQFF. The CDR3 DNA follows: TGTGCCAGCAGTTTTCCCCCTGGACAGTACAATGAGCAGTTCTTC.

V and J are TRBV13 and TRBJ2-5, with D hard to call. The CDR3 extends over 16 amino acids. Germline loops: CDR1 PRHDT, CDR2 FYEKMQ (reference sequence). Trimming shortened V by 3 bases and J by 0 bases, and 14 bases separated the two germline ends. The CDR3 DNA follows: TGTGCCAGCAGCTTCGCGGCAGAACCCTACCAAGAGACCCAGTACTTC. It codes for CASSFAAEPYQETQYF. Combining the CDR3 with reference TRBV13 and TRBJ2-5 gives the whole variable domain AAGVIQSPRHLIKEKRETATLKCYPIPRHDTVYWYQQGPGQDPQFLISFYEKMQSDKGSIPDRFSAQQFSDYHSELNMSSLELGDSALYFCASSFAAEPYQETQYFGPGTRLLVL.

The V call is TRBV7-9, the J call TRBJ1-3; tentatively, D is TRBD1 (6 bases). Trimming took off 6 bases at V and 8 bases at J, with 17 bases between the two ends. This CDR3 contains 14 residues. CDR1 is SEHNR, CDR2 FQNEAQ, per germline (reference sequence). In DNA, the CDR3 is TGTGCCAGCAGTACATGGACAGCGGAGGACACCATATATTTT. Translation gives CASSTWTAEDTIYF.

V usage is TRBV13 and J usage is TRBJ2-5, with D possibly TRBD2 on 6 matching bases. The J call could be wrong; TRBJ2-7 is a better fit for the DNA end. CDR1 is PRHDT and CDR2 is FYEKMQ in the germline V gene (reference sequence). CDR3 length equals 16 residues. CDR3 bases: TGTGCCAGCAGCTCCCGGGGCAGGGAGGCCACCTACGAGCAGTACTTC. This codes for CASSSRGREATYEQYF.

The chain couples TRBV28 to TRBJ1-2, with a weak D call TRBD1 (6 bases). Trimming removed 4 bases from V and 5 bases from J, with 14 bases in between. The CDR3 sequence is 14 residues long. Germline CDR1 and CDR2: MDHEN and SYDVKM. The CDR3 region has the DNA TGTGCCAGCAGTTCCCACAGGGTCTGGTATGGCTACACCTTC. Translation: CASSSHRVWYGYTF.